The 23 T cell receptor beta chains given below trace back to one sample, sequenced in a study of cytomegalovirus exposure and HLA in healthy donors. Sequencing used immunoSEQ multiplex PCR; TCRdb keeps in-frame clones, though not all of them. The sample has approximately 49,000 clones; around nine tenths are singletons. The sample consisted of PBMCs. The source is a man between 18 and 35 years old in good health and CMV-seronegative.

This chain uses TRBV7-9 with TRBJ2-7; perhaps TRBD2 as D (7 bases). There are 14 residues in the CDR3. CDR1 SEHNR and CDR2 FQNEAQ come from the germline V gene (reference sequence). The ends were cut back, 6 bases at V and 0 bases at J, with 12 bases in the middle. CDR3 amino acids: CASRTGGPSYEQYF. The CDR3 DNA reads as TGTGCCAGCAGGACCGGGGGGCCCTCCTACGAGCAGTACTTC.

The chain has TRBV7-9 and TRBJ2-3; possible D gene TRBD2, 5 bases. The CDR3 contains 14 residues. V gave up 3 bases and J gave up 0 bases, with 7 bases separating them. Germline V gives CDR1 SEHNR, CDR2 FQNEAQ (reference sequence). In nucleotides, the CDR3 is TGTGCCAGCAGCTTCGGCGGGAGCACAGATACGCAGTATTTT. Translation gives CASSFGGSTDTQYF. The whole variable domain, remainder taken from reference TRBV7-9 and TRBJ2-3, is DTGVSQNPRHKITKRGQNVTFRCDPISEHNRLYWYRQTLGQGPEFLTYFQNEAQLEKSRLLSDRFSAERPKGSFSTLEIQRTEQGDSAMYLCASSFGGSTDTQYFGPGTRLTVL.

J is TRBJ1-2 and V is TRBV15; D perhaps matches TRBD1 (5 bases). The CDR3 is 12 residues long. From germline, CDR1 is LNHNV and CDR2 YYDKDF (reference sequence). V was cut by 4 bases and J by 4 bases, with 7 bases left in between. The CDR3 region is CATSIDSYGYTF. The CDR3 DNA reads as TGTGCCACCAGCATTGACAGCTATGGCTACACCTTC.

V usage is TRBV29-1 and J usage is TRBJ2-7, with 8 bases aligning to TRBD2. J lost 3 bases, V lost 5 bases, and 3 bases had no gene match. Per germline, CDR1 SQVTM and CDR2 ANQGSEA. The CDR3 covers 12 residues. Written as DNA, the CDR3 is TGCAGCGTTTCCCGGGGGGGCTACGAGCAGTACTTC. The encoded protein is CSVSRGGYEQYF.

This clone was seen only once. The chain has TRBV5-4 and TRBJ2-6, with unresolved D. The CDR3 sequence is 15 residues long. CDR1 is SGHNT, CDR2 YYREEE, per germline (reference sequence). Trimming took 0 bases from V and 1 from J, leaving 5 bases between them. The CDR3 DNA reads TGTGCCAGCAGCTTGGCGGAGTCTGGGGCCAACGTCCTGACTTTC. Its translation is CASSLAESGANVLTF. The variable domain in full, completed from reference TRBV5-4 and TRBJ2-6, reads ETGVTQSPTHLIKTRGQQVTLRCSSQSGHNTVSWYQQALGQGPQFIFQYYREEENGRGNFPPRFSGLQFPNYSSELNVNALELDDSALYLCASSLAESGANVLTFGAGSRLTVL.

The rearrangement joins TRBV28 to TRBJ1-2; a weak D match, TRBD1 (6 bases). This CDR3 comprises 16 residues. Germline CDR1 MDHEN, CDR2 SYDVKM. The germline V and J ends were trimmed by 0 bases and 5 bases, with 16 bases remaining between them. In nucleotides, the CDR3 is TGTGCCAGCAGTTTATGGGCAGGGGTCGGGATTTATGGCTACACCTTC. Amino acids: CASSLWAGVGIYGYTF.

In DNA form, the CDR3 reads TGTGCCATCAGCCCGCGGATTTCTAGCACAGATACGCAGTATTTT. This codes for CAISPRISSTDTQYF. The chain links TRBV10-3 to TRBJ2-3; D ambiguous. The CDR3 runs to 15 residues. Trimming left V 6 bases short and J 0 bases short, with 13 bases between. CDR1 and CDR2 (germline): ENHRY, SYGVKD.

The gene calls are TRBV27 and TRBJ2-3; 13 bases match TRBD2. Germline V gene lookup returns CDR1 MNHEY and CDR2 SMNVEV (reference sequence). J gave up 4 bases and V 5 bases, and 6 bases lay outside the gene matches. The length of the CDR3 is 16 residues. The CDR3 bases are TGTGCCAGCAGTCCCTGGACTAGCGGGAGTTCAGATACGCAGTATTTT. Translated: CASSPWTSGSSDTQYF.

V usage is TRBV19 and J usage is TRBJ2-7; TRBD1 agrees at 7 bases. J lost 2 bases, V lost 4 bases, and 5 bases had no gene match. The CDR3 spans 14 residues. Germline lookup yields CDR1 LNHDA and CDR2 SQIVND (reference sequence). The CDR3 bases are TGTGCCAGTAGTAGACAGGGACAGACCTACGAGCAGTACTTC. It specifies CASSRQGQTYEQYF.

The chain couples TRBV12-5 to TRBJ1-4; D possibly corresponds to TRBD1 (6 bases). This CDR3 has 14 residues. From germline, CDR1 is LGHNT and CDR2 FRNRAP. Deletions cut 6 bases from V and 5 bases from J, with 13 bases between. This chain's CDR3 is CASGPGQPNEKLFF. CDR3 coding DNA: TGTGCTAGTGGCCCCGGACAGCCAAATGAAAAACTGTTTTTT.

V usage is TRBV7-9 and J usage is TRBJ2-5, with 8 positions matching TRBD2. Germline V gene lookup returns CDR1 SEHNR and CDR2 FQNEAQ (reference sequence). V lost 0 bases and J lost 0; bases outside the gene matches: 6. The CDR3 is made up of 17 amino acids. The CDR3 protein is CASSLAPPGGYQETQYF. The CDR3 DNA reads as TGTGCCAGCAGCTTAGCCCCCCCGGGGGGGTACCAAGAGACCCAGTACTTC.

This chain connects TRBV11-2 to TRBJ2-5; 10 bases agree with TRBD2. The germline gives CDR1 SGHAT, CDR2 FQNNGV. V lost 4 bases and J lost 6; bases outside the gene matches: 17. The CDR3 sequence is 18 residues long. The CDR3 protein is CASSSARTSGEFRKTQYF. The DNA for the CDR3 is TGTGCCAGCAGCTCGGCCAGGACTAGCGGAGAGTTCCGAAAGACCCAGTACTTC.

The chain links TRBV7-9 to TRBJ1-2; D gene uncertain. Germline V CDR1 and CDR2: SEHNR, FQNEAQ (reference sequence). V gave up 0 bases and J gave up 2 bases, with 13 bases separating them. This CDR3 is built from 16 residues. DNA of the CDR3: TGTGCCAGCAGCTTAGCGGTGAGGACGGGGAACTATGGCTACACCTTC. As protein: CASSLAVRTGNYGYTF.

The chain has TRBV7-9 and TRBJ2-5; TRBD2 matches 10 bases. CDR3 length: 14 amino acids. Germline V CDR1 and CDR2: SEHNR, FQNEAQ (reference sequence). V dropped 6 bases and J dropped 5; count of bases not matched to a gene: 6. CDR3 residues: CASRPSGSYETQYF. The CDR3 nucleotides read TGTGCCAGCAGGCCTAGCGGGAGTTATGAGACCCAGTACTTC.

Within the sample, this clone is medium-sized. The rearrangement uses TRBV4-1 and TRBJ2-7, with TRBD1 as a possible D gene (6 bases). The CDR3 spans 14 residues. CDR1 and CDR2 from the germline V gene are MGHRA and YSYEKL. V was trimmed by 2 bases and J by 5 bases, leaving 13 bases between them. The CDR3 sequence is CASSQPTGIDEQYF. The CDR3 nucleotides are TGCGCCAGCAGCCAACCGACAGGAATTGACGAGCAGTACTTC.

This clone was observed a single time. The CDR3 protein is CSASTDRKNQPQHF. The CDR3 DNA reads as TGCAGCGCCTCAACGGACAGAAAAAATCAGCCCCAGCATTTT. The genes are TRBV29-1 and TRBJ1-5, with TRBD1 as a possible D gene (6 bases). Germline CDR1 is SQVTM and CDR2 is ANQGSEA. The germline V and J ends were trimmed by 7 bases and 4 bases, with 17 bases remaining between them. This CDR3 comprises 14 residues.

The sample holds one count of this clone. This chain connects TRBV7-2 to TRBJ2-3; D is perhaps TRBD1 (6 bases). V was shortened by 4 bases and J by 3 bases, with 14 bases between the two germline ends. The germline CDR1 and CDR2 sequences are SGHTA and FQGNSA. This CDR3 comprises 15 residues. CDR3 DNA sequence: TGTGCCAGCAGCTCGCAGGGGTGGCGGACAGATACGCAGTATTTT. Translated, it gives CASSSQGWRTDTQYF.

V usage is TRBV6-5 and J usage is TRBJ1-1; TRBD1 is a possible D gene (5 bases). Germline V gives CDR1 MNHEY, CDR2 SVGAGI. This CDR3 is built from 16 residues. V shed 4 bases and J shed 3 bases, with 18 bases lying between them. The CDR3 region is CASSSWTIRRDTEAFF. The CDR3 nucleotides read TGTGCCAGCAGTTCGTGGACAATTCGTAGGGACACTGAAGCTTTCTTT.

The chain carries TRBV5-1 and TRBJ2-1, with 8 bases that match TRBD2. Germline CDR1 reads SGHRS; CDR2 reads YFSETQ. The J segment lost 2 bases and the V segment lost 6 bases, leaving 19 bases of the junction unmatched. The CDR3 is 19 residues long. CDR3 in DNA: TGCGCCAGCACCGGGGGGGGGCTCCCCTCGGAGAAGCCCTACAATGAGCAGTTCTTC. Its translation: CASTGGGLPSEKPYNEQFF.

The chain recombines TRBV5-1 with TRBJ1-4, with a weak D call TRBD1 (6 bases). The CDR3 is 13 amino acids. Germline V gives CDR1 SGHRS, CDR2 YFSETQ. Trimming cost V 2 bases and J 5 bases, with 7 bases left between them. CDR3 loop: CASSFRGNEKLFF. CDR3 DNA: TGCGCCAGCAGCTTTAGGGGGAATGAAAAACTGTTTTTT.

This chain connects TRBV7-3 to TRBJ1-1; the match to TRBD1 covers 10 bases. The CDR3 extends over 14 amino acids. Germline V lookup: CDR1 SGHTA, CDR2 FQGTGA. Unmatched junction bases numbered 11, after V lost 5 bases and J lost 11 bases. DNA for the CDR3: TGTGCCAGCAGCGATTACGGACAGGGGGTCCCGGCTTTCTTT. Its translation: CASSDYGQGVPAFF.

This chain's CDR3 is CASSEGAGGTDEQFF. In DNA form, the CDR3 reads TGTGCCAGCAGTGAGGGAGCGGGAGGAACGGATGAGCAGTTCTTC. The chain combines TRBV6-4 with TRBJ2-1; the match to TRBD2 covers 9 bases. The CDR3 length is 15 residues. V was pared by 3 bases and J by 8 bases, with 8 bases of the junction left unmatched. CDR1 is MRHNA, CDR2 SNTAGT, per germline.

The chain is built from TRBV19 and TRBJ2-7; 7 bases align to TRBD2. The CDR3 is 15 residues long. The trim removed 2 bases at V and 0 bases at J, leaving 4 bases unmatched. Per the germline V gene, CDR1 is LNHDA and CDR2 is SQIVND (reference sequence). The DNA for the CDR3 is TGTGCCAGTAGTATAAATAGCGGGCCCTCCTACGAGCAGTACTTC. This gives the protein CASSINSGPSYEQYF.